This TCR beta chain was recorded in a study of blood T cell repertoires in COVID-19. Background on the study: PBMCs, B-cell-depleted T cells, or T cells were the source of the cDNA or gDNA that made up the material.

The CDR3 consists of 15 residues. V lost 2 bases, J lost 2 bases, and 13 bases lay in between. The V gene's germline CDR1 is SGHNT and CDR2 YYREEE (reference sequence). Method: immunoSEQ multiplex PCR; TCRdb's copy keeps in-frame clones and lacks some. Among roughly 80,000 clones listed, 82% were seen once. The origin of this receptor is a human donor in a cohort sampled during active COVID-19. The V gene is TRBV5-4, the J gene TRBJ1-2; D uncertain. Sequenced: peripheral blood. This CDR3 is CASSFMNRENYGYTF. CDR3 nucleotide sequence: TGTGCCAGCAGCTTCATGAACCGAGAAAACTATGGCTACACCTTC. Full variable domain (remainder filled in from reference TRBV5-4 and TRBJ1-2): ETGVTQSPTHLIKTRGQQVTLRCSSQSGHNTVSWYQQALGQGPQFIFQYYREEENGRGNFPPRFSGLQFPNYSSELNVNALELDDSALYLCASSFMNRENYGYTFGSGTRLTVV.